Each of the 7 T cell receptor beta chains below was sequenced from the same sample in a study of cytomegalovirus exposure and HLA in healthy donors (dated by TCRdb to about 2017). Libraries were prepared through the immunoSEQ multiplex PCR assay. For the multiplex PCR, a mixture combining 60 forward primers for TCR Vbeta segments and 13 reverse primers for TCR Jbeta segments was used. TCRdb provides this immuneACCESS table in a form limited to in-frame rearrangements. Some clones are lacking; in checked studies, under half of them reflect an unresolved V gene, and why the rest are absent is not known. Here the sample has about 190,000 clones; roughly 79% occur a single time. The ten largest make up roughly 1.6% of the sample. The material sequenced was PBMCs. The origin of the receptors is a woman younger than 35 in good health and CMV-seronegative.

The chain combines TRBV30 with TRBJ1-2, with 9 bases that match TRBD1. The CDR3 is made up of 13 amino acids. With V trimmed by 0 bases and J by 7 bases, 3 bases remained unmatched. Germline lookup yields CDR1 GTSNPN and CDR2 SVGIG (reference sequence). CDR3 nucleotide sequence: TGTGCCTGGAGTGTACAGGGGGCCGGTGGCTACACCTTC. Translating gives CAWSVQGAGGYTF.

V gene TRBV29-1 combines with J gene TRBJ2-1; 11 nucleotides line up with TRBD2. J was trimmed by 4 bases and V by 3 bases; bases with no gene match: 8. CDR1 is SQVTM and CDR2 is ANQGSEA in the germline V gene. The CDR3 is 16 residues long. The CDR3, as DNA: TGCAGCGTTGAGGTACCGGGACTAGCGGATTACAATGAGCAGTTCTTC. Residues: CSVEVPGLADYNEQFF.

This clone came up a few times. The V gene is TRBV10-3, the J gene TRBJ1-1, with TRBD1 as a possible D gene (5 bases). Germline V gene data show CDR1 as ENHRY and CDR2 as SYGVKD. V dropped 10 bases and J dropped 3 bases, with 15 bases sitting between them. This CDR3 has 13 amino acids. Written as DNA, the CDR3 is TGTGCCACCTCGAGGGGAGGGGACACTGAAGCTTTCTTT. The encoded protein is CATSRGGDTEAFF.

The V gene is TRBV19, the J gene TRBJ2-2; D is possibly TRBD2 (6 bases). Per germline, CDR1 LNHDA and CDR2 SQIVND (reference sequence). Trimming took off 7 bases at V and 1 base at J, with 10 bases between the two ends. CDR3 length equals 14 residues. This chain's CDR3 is CASKNGGNTGELFF. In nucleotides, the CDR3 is TGTGCCAGTAAAAACGGGGGGAACACCGGGGAGCTGTTTTTT.

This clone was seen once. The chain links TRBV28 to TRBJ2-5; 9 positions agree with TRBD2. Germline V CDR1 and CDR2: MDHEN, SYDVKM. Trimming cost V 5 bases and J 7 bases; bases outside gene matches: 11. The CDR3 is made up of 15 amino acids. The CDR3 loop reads CASSGGGGRAGTQYF. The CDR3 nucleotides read TGTGCCAGCAGTGGGGGTGGCGGGAGGGCGGGGACCCAGTACTTC. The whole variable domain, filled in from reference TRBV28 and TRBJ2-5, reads DVKVTQSSRYLVKRTGEKVFLECVQDMDHENMFWYRQDPGLGLRLIYFSYDVKMKEKGDIPEGYSVSREKKERFSLILESASTNQTSMYLCASSGGGGRAGTQYFGPGTRLLVL.

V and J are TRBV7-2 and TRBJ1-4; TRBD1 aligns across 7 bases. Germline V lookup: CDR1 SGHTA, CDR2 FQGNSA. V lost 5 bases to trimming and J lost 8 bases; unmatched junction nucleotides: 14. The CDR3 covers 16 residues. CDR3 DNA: TGTGCCAGCAGCCCAGACAGGGACCTGACTCCGGAAAAACTGTTTTTT. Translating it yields CASSPDRDLTPEKLFF.

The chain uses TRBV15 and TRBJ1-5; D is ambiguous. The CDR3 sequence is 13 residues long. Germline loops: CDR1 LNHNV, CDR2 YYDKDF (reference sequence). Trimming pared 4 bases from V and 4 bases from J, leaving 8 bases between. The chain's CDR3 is CATSIVLNQPQHF. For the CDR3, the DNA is TGTGCCACCAGCATCGTACTGAATCAGCCCCAGCATTTT.